This TCR beta chain was documented in a study of blood T cell repertoires in COVID-19 (TCRdb year 2020). Regarding the research as a whole: Samples covering the acute and convalescent phases of COVID-19 were provided by collaborators in the United States, Italy and Spain. The dataset comprised deeply sampled blood TCRbeta repertoires from subjects exposed to, actively infected with, or recovered from COVID-19. The material from the prospective study consisted of cDNA or gDNA derived from T cells, B-cell-depleted T cells, or PBMCs. The samples were drawn from two sources: the first 160 participants of the ongoing ImmuneRACE study, and some 1,300 subjects contributed by 6 global collaborators. The repertoires were released in a freely available public database meant as a resource for research on the immune response to SARS-CoV-2. Where available, HLA class I and class II types were taken from metadata supplied by the sample provider and were not determined by assay-based typing. Sample metadata almost always included a de-identified subject ID, COVID-19 status, age in years and sex.

Collaborating institutions collected whole blood in K2EDTA tubes following their own protocols. For TCRbeta analysis, collaborators shipped samples in one of three forms: frozen whole blood, isolated PBMCs, or DNA extracted from either of those sample types. Broader findings and caveats from the paper: The quantity of clinical and demographic metadata differed by source and by participant and was supplied without curation.

TCRbeta CDR3 regions were amplified from genomic DNA using the immunoSEQ Assay, a bias-controlled multiplex PCR. In the original analysis: The number of nucleated cells in each sample was estimated by amplification of reference gene primers within the assay. Sequence reads were collapsed and filtered to measure the absolute abundance of every unique TCRbeta CDR3 rearrangement. For each sample, productive Simpson clonality was calculated by taking the square root of Simpson's diversity index across productive rearrangements. The immuneACCESS repertoire file appears here via TCRdb, limited to in-frame rearrangements. These files lack a portion of the clones; in checked studies, under half of the deficit traces to unresolved V genes, and the cause of the others is not known. V, J and clone size are taken as reported in that table, and D and trimming were inferred from the DNA itself. The sample table holds 97,000 or so clones, of which 82% were seen once. The ten largest clones represent around 19% of the sample.

Deletion took 4 bases off V and 4 bases off J, with a span of 13 bases between the germline ends. The germline V gene provides CDR1 SGHDN and CDR2 FVKESK. The CDR3 starts with the cysteine, ends with the phenylalanine, and has 15 residues. CDR3 DNA only is kept here, 45 bases in frame from base 1. As regards this clone: Its antigen specificity is not known. The sample holds no much larger clone one base away, and base qualities are not on file.

The sequence is built from TRBV14 and TRBJ2-2; no D gene call is confident. Material for sequencing was peripheral blood. The source of this sequence is a man older than 75 with acute or convalescent COVID-19. The base sequence is TGTGCCAGCAGCCCATCAATCAGTCTCACCGGGGAGCTGTTTTTT. It translates as CASSPSISLTGELFF.